Each of the 21 T cell receptor beta chains below was sequenced from the same sample in a study of cytomegalovirus exposure and HLA in healthy donors. Assay used: immunoSEQ multiplex PCR; TCRdb lists only in-frame clones, some missing. The table has 120,000 to 150,000 clones, about 91% seen once. Material: PBMCs. The receptors derive from a man younger than 30 in good health and CMV-seropositive.

This rearrangement joins TRBV5-4 to TRBJ2-3; 9 nucleotides align to TRBD2. Trimming at V came to 3 bases and at J to 4 bases, leaving 9 bases not matched to a gene. The CDR3 spans 16 residues. Germline-derived CDR1 and CDR2 are SGHNT and YYREEE (reference sequence). The CDR3, as DNA: TGTGCCAGCAGCTGGGGCGGGAGCGGGGGGCCAGATACGCAGTATTTT. Translating gives CASSWGGSGGPDTQYF.

This chain uses TRBV13 with TRBJ1-3; D gene ambiguous. This CDR3 comprises 17 residues. Trimming shortened V by 2 bases and J by 0 bases, and 14 bases separated the two germline ends. Germline CDR1 and CDR2: PRHDT and FYEKMQ (reference sequence). The CDR3 sequence: CASSLSGFMSSGNTIYF. CDR3 DNA sequence: TGTGCCAGCAGCTTATCAGGCTTCATGAGCTCTGGAAACACCATATATTTT. The whole variable domain, filled in from reference TRBV13 and TRBJ1-3, reads AAGVIQSPRHLIKEKRETATLKCYPIPRHDTVYWYQQGPGQDPQFLISFYEKMQSDKGSIPDRFSAQQFSDYHSELNMSSLELGDSALYFCASSLSGFMSSGNTIYFGEGSWLTVV.

This clone was observed a few times. This sequence joins TRBV6-4 and TRBJ1-2, with a possible D match to TRBD1 (5 bases). Germline V CDR1 and CDR2: MRHNA, SNTAGT. CDR3 length: 15 residues. V gave up 0 bases and J gave up 4 bases, with 12 bases separating them. CDR3: CASSDSGAAAYGYTF. CDR3 DNA sequence: TGTGCCAGCAGTGACTCTGGGGCCGCCGCCTATGGCTACACCTTC.

The J gene is TRBJ2-1, the V gene TRBV11-2, with D unclear. With 6 bases removed from V and 0 bases from J, the gap between germline ends came to 12 bases. Germline CDR1 SGHAT, CDR2 FQNNGV. This CDR3 contains 15 residues. The CDR3 sequence: CASSSNTLSYNEQFF. In DNA form, the CDR3 reads TGTGCCAGCAGTTCAAACACCCTCTCCTACAATGAGCAGTTCTTC.

J is TRBJ1-3 and V is TRBV2, with D unclear. This CDR3 has 15 amino acids. V was cut by 6 bases and J by 1 base, with 13 bases left in between. Germline V gives CDR1 SNHLY, CDR2 FYNNEI. The CDR3 sequence is CASSPRTRSGNTIYF. Here the CDR3 DNA reads TGTGCCAGCAGCCCGAGGACTCGTTCTGGAAACACCATATATTTT.

The gene calls are TRBV27 and TRBJ2-7; no firm D call. V was pared by 2 bases and J by 1 base, with 6 bases between. This CDR3 spans 13 amino acids. Per germline, CDR1 MNHEY and CDR2 SMNVEV (reference sequence). The CDR3: CASSLGRSYEQYF. The CDR3 DNA reads as TGTGCCAGCAGTTTAGGTAGATCCTACGAGCAGTACTTC.

The rearrangement uses TRBV29-1 and TRBJ1-2; D is uncertain. CDR3 size: 12 residues. The V gene's germline CDR1 is SQVTM and CDR2 ANQGSEA. V lost 8 bases, J lost 5 bases, and 15 bases lay in between. CDR3 region: CSSREGSYGYTF. The CDR3 bases are TGCAGCTCTAGGGAGGGATCGTATGGCTACACCTTC.

V is TRBV5-1 and J is TRBJ2-3, with a weak D call TRBD2 (5 bases). V lost 0 bases, J lost 3 bases, and 11 bases lay in between. This CDR3 contains 15 residues. Germline V lookup: CDR1 SGHRS, CDR2 YFSETQ. CDR3 residues: CASSLEGRRTDTQYF. CDR3 bases: TGCGCCAGCAGCTTGGAGGGCAGGAGGACAGATACGCAGTATTTT.

This clone was seen a single time. J is TRBJ2-1 and V is TRBV5-1; D might be TRBD1 (6 bases). This CDR3 is 14 amino acids long. CDR1 and CDR2 from the germline V gene are SGHRS and YFSETQ. V was trimmed by 6 bases and J by 3 bases, leaving 13 bases between them. This CDR3 reads CASTPRTDYNEQFF. CDR3 sequence (DNA): TGCGCCAGCACCCCCCGGACAGACTACAATGAGCAGTTCTTC.

This chain connects TRBV4-1 to TRBJ1-4, with unresolved D. The germline V gene has CDR1 MGHRA and CDR2 YSYEKL. The CDR3 loop spans 15 amino acids. Trimming removed 5 bases from V and 3 bases from J, with 13 bases in between. In nucleotides, the CDR3 is TGCGCCAGCAGCGCAAGCCCTGTGGCTAATGAAAAACTGTTTTTT. As protein: CASSASPVANEKLFF.

This clone was seen once. This rearrangement joins TRBV27 to TRBJ2-7; D gene unclear. Trimming pared 1 base from V and 3 bases from J, leaving 16 bases between. This CDR3 is built from 16 residues. Germline V gene data show CDR1 as MNHEY and CDR2 as SMNVEV (reference sequence). The CDR3 here is CASSLWIGEENYEQYF. The CDR3, as DNA: TGTGCCAGCAGTTTATGGATTGGAGAGGAGAACTACGAGCAGTACTTC.

The chain employs TRBV2 and TRBJ1-5; D remains unclear. Trimming took 8 bases from V and 7 from J, leaving 18 bases between them. Germline V gives CDR1 SNHLY, CDR2 FYNNEI. The CDR3 contains 14 residues. The CDR3: CASLPAAGSQPQHF. For the CDR3, the DNA is TGTGCCAGCCTTCCCGCGGCGGGGTCCCAGCCCCAGCATTTT.

The chain combines TRBV5-1 with TRBJ2-5; 11 bases fit TRBD2. Trimming cost V 5 bases and J 2 bases; bases outside gene matches: 5. Germline CDR1 SGHRS, CDR2 YFSETQ. The CDR3 extends over 15 amino acids. CDR3 bases: TGCGCCAGCAGGCCCGGGACTAGCGGACAAGAGACCCAGTACTTC. It specifies CASRPGTSGQETQYF.

The genes are TRBV7-6 and TRBJ2-3, with 7 bases that match TRBD2. J was trimmed by 4 bases and V by 4 bases; bases with no gene match: 8. This CDR3 comprises 15 residues. Germline CDR1 reads SGHVS; CDR2 reads FNYEAQ. The CDR3 protein is CASSSEGEGSDTQYF. In nucleotides, the CDR3 is TGTGCCAGCAGCTCCGAAGGGGAGGGATCAGATACGCAGTATTTT.

CDR3 coding DNA: TGCGCCAGCAGCTTGGCCGGAGGAGGTAACACCGGGGAGCTGTTTTTT. Translating gives CASSLAGGGNTGELFF. The V gene is TRBV5-1, the J gene TRBJ2-2, with D possibly TRBD2 on 5 matching bases. In germline, CDR1 is SGHRS, CDR2 YFSETQ. The CDR3 covers 16 residues. Between the trimmed V and J ends, which lost 0 bases and 2 bases, there was a span of 11 bases.

CDR3 in amino acids: CASSLETGLAYYEQYF. CDR3 DNA: TGTGCCAGCAGCTTAGAGACGGGACTAGCCTACTACGAGCAGTACTTC. The chain links TRBV7-2 to TRBJ2-7; 9 nucleotides match TRBD2. V was clipped by 1 base and J by 3 bases; unmatched bases: 7. Per germline, CDR1 SGHTA and CDR2 FQGNSA. The CDR3 has 16 residues.

The chain combines TRBV4-1 with TRBJ2-2; no firm D call. V was cut by 2 bases and J by 6 bases, with 10 bases left in between. The V gene's germline CDR1 is MGHRA and CDR2 YSYEKL. This CDR3 spans 14 amino acids. CDR3 nucleotides: TGCGCCAGCAGCCAAAAGGAGTTCGCCGGGGAGCTGTTTTTT. It is translated as CASSQKEFAGELFF.

V is TRBV15 and J is TRBJ1-6; unclear D gene. The CDR3 sequence is 15 residues long. Germline V gene lookup returns CDR1 LNHNV and CDR2 YYDKDF (reference sequence). The V end lost 0 bases, the J end lost 7 bases, and 10 bases lay between the germline ends. In DNA, the CDR3 is TGTGCCACCAGCAGAGATGTGACGGAGAATTCACCCCTCCACTTT. Its protein product is CATSRDVTENSPLHF.

This rearrangement joins TRBV4-1 to TRBJ2-3; 11 positions agree with TRBD2. Trimming cost V 3 bases and J 6 bases; bases outside gene matches: 5. CDR3 length: 15 amino acids. Germline V CDR1 and CDR2: MGHRA, YSYEKL. The CDR3 region is CASSHTSGRRDTQYF. For the CDR3, the DNA is TGCGCCAGCAGCCACACTAGCGGGAGACGGGATACGCAGTATTTT.

J is TRBJ2-4 and V is TRBV5-1; 8 bases map to TRBD1. The CDR3 is 13 amino acids. The germline CDR1 and CDR2 sequences are SGHRS and YFSETQ. J lost 9 bases, V lost 2 bases, and 4 bases had no gene match. The CDR3 sequence is CASSFGQGSIQYF. The CDR3, as DNA: TGCGCCAGCAGCTTTGGACAGGGAAGCATTCAGTACTTC.

The chain recombines TRBV5-4 with TRBJ2-6; D unclear. Germline V gives CDR1 SGHNT, CDR2 YYREEE (reference sequence). The CDR3 runs 15 residues. The V and J ends lost 2 bases and 7 bases respectively, with 13 bases between them. The CDR3 region is CASSFRQVTANVLTF. The CDR3, as DNA: TGTGCCAGCAGCTTTAGGCAGGTAACAGCCAACGTCCTGACTTTC. The variable domain in full, with the rest retrieved from reference TRBV5-4 and TRBJ2-6, is ETGVTQSPTHLIKTRGQQVTLRCSSQSGHNTVSWYQQALGQGPQFIFQYYREEENGRGNFPPRFSGLQFPNYSSELNVNALELDDSALYLCASSFRQVTANVLTFGAGSRLTVL.